A selection of T cell receptor beta chains follows, all from one sample in a study of OX40 agonist ivuxolimab in advanced cancers. The table came from immunoSEQ multiplex PCR; TCRdb's copy has only in-frame clones and leaves some out. The data hold about 20,000 clones, with 78% observed a single time. The source material was CD4+ or CD8+ T cells sorted from blood, sampled in a trial of the OX40 agonist ivuxolimab. The receptor source for this set is an adult with an advanced solid tumor such as melanoma, head and neck, liver or kidney cancer. The conserved cysteine and the conserved F or W are not part of the CDR3 here. A D gene is named only where the DNA matches it firmly.

d_gene,v_gene,j_gene,CDR3aa
NA,TRBV4-2,TRBJ1-2,ASSQDGGGIQGYT
NA,TRBV7-3,TRBJ2-7,ASSFAPNYEQY
TRBD1,TRBV5-1,TRBJ1-1,ASRDRERDPMNTEAF
TRBD2,TRBV11-2,TRBJ2-1,ASTVVNPSGGLGEQF
NA,TRBV5-1,TRBJ2-7,ASSLALGQSSYEQY
NA,TRBV6-5,TRBJ2-1,ASSYSPRLEQF
NA,TRBV7-8,TRBJ2-7,ASSLYLLPYEQY
NA,TRBV11-2,TRBJ2-7,ASSPDVSYEQY
NA,TRBV10-3,TRBJ2-7,AISESSYEQY
TRBD1,TRBV7-9,TRBJ1-1,ASSKGQMNTEAF
NA,TRBV5-1,TRBJ2-4,ASSLLGPGGAKNIQY
NA,TRBV27,TRBJ1-1,ASSWSFGRMNTEAF
NA,TRBV5-1,TRBJ2-1,ATGHDLNEQF
NA,TRBV29-1,TRBJ2-2,SVFSRTGELF
NA,TRBV2,TRBJ1-1,ASKEDRTDTEAF
NA,TRBV5-1,TRBJ1-1,ASSLAVRAPGKNTEAF
TRBD1,TRBV6-1,TRBJ2-7,ASSGWTGSGYEQY
NA,TRBV18,TRBJ2-7,ASSPASYEQY
TRBD1,TRBV9,TRBJ2-7,ASSPWDSNYYEQY
TRBD2,TRBV10-2,TRBJ2-7,ASSETAGAESGFYEQY
TRBD2,TRBV5-1,TRBJ2-7,ASSLMSSGSYEQY
TRBD2,TRBV7-8,TRBJ2-5,ASSLVWGAGDETQY
TRBD1,TRBV10-3,TRBJ1-5,ATRGDRDQPQH
NA,TRBV27,TRBJ1-2,ASSVIPTGGDGYT
TRBD2,TRBV7-6,TRBJ2-1,ASSTSGGHNEQF
NA,TRBV2,TRBJ1-2,ASSERGRWGYT
NA,TRBV5-4,TRBJ2-7,ASSLRLETSYEQY
TRBD1,TRBV6-5,TRBJ2-3,ASTVTGGADTQY
NA,TRBV4-3,TRBJ1-3,ASSQDSAVPGNTIY
TRBD1,TRBV5-1,TRBJ2-3,ASSPRDRGADTQY
NA,TRBV5-8,TRBJ2-7,ASSLVGTYEQY
TRBD1,TRBV4-2,TRBJ2-4,ASSQLPGTGGFWDIQY
NA,TRBV5-4,TRBJ1-1,ASSLGRYWKNTEAF
NA,TRBV7-2,TRBJ2-5,ASSPWAQETQY
NA,TRBV6-6,TRBJ2-3,ASSSRQDVTDTQY
TRBD1,TRBV27,TRBJ1-4,ASSRGPGTGNEKLF